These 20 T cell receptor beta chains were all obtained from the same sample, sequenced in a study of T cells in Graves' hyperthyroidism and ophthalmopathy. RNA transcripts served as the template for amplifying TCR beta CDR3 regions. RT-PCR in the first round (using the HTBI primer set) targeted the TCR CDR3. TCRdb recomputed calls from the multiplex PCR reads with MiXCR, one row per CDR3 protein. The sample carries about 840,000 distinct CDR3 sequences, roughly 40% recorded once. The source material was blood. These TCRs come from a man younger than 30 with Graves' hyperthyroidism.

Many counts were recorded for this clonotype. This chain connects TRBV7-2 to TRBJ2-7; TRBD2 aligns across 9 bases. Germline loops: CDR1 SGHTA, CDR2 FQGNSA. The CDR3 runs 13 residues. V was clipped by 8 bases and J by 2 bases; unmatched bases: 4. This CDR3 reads CASRASGTYEQYF. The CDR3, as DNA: TGTGCCAGCCGAGCTAGCGGGACCTACGAGCAGTACTTC.

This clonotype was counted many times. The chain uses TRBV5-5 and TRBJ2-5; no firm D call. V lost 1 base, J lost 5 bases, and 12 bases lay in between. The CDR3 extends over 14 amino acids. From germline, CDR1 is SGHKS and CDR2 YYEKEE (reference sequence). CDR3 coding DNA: TGTGCCAGCAGCTTGTGGCGGCATGGGGAGACCCAGTACTTC. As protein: CASSLWRHGETQYF.

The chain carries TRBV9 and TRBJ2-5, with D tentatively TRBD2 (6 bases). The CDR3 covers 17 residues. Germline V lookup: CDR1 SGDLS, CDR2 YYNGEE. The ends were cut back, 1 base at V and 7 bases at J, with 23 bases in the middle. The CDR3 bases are TGTGCCAGCAGCGTACACCAGGTTATGAGCGAGCGGGCGACCCAGTACTTC. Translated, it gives CASSVHQVMSERATQYF. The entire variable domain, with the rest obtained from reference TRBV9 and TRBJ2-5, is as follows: DSGVTQTPKHLITATGQRVTLRCSPRSGDLSVYWYQQSLDQGLQFLIQYYNGEERAKGNILERFSAQQFPDLHSELNLSSLELGDSALYFCASSVHQVMSERATQYFGPGTRLLVL.

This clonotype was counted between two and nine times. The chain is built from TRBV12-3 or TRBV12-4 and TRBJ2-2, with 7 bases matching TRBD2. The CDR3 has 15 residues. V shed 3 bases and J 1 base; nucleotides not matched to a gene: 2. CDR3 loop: CASSLPGGNTGELFF. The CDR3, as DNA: TGTGCCAGCAGTTTGCCGGGAGGGAACACCGGGGAGCTGTTTTTT.

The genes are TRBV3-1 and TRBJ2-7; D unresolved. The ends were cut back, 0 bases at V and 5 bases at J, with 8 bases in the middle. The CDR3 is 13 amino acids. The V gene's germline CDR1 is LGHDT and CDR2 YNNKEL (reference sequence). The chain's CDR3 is CASSQEAIDEQYF. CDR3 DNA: TGTGCCAGCAGCCAAGAGGCGATAGACGAGCAGTACTTC.

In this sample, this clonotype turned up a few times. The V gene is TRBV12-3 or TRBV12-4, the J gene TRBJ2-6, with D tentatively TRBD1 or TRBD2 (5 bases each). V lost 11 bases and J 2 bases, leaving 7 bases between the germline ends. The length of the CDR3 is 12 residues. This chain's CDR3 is CAGGPGANVLTF. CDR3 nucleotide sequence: TGTGCCGGGGGTCCTGGGGCCAACGTCCTGACTTTC.

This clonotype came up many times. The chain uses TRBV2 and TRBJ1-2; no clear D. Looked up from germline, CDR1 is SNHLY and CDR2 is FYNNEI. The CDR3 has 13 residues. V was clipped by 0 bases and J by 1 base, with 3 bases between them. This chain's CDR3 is CASSEAHNYGYTF. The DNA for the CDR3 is TGTGCCAGCAGTGAAGCCCATAACTATGGCTACACCTTC.

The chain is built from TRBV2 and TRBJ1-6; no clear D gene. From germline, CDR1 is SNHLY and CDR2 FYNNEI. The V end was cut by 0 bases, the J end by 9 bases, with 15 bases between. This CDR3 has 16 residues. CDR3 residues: CASSEAGRGRSSPLHF. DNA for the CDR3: TGTGCCAGCAGTGAAGCGGGCAGAGGCCGTAGTTCACCCCTCCACTTT.

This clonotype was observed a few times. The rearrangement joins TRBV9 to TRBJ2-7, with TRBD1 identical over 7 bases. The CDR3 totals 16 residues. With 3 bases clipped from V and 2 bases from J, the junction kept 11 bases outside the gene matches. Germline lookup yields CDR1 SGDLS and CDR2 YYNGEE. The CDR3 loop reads CASSASSTGLAYEQYF. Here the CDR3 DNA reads TGTGCCAGCAGCGCCTCCTCGACAGGGTTGGCCTACGAGCAGTACTTC. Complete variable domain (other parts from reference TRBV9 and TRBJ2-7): DSGVTQTPKHLITATGQRVTLRCSPRSGDLSVYWYQQSLDQGLQFLIQYYNGEERAKGNILERFSAQQFPDLHSELNLSSLELGDSALYFCASSASSTGLAYEQYFGPGTRLTVT.

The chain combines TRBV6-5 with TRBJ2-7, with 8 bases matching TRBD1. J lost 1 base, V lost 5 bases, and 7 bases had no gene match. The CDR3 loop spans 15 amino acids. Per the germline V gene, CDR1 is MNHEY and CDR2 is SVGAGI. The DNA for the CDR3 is TGTGCCAGCAGTCGTTTCGGACAGGGATCCTACGAGCAGTACTTC. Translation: CASSRFGQGSYEQYF.

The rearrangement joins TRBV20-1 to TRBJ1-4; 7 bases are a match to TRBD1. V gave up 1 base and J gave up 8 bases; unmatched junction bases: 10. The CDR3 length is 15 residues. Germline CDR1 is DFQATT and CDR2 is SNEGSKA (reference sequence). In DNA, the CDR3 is TGCAGTGCTAGAGTCGACGGGATAGGGGGCGAAAAACTGTTTTTT. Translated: CSARVDGIGGEKLFF.

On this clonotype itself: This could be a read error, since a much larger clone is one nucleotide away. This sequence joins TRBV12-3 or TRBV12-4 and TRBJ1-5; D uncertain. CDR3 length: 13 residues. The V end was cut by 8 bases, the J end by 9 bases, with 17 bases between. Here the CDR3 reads CASFLGSDGPQHF. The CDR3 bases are TGTGCCAGCTTCCTGGGGTCGGACGGGCCCCAGCATTTT.

The DNA of the CDR3 is TGTGCCAGCAGACCGACAGGGTCTCACTATGGCTACACCTTC. It encodes CASRPTGSHYGYTF. The rearrangement links TRBV11-3 to TRBJ1-2; 7 bases fit TRBD1. V lost 6 bases to trimming and J lost 3 bases; unmatched junction nucleotides: 7. The CDR3 runs to 14 residues. Per germline, CDR1 SGHNT and CDR2 YENEEA.

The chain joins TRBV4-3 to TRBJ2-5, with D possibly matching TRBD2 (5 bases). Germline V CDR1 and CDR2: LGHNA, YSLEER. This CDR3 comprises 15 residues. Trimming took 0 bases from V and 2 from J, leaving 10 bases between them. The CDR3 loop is CASSQEFQRQETQYF. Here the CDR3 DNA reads TGCGCCAGCAGCCAAGAGTTCCAGCGGCAAGAGACCCAGTACTTC.

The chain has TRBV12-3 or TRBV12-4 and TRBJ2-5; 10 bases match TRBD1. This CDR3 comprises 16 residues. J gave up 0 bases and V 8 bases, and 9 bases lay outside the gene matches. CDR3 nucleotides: TGTGCCAGCTCACGTCCGGGACAGGGGTACCAAGAGACCCAGTACTTC. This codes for CASSRPGQGYQETQYF.

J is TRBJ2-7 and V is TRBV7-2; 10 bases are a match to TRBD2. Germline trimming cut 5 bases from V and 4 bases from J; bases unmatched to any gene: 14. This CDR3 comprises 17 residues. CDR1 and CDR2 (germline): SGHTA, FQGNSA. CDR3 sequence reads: CASSKLPPGLAMYEQYF. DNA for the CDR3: TGTGCCAGCAGCAAACTCCCCCCGGGACTAGCGATGTACGAGCAGTACTTC.

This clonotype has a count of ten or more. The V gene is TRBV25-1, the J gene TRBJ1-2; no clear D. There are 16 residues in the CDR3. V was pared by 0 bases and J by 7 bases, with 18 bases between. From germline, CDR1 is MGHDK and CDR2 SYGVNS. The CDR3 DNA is TGTGCCAGCAGTGAATATAGCAGCCTGATACGCGGTGGCTACACCTTC. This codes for CASSEYSSLIRGGYTF.

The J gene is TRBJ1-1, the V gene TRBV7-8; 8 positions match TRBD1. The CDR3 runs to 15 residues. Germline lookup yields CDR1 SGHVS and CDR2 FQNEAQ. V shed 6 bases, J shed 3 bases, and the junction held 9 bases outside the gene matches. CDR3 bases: TGTGCCAGCAGTCTTGAGGGACAGGAGGACACTGAAGCTTTCTTT. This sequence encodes CASSLEGQEDTEAFF.

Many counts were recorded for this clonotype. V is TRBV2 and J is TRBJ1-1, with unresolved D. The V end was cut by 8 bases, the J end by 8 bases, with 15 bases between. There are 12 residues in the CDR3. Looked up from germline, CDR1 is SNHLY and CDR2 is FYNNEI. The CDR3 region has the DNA TGTGCCAGCCACACACTGGCGGGGGAAGCTTTCTTT. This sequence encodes CASHTLAGEAFF. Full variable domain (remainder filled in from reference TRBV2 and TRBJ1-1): EPEVTQTPSHQVTQMGQEVILRCVPISNHLYFYWYRQILGQKVEFLVSFYNNEISEKSEIFDDQFSVERPDGSNFTLKIRSTKLEDSAMYFCASHTLAGEAFFGQGTRLTVV.

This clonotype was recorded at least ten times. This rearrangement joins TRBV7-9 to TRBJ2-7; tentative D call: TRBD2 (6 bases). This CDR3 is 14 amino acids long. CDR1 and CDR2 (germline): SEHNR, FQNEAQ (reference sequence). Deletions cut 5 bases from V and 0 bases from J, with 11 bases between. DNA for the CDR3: TGTGCCAGCAGCGGCTGGACTACCTCCTACGAGCAGTACTTC. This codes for CASSGWTTSYEQYF.